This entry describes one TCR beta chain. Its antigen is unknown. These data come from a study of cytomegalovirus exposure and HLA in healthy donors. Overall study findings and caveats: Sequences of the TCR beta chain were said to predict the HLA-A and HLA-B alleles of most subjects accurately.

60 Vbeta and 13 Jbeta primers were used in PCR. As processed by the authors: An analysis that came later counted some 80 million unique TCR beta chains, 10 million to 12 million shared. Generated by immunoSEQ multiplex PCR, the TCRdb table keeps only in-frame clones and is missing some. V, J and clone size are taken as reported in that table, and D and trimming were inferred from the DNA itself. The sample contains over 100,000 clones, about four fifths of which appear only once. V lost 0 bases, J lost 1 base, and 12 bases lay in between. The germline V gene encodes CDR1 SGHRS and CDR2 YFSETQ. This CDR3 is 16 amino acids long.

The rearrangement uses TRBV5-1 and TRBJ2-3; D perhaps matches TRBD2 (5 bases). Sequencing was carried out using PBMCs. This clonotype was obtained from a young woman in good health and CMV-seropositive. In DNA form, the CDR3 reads TGCGCCAGCAGCTTGGCCACGGGAAGGGGCACAGATACGCAGTATTTT. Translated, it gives CASSLATGRGTDTQYF. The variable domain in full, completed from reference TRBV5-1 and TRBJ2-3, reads KAGVTQTPRYLIKTRGQQVTLSCSPISGHRSVSWYQQTPGQGLQFLFEYFSETQRNKGNFPGRFSGRQFSNSRSEMNVSTLELGDSALYLCASSLATGRGTDTQYFGPGTRLTVL.